This T cell receptor beta chain emerged from a study of OX40 agonist ivuxolimab in advanced cancers. Study information: Each patient was given ivuxolimab into a vein every 2 weeks, at 0.01 to 10 mg/kg.

The CDR3 runs to 12 residues. Germline assignment: CDR1 SGHDT and CDR2 YYEEEE. Trimming pared 0 bases from V and 5 bases from J, leaving 4 bases between. This clone was seen just once. Only in-frame clones appear in the TCRdb table, and some are missing; sequencing was by immunoSEQ multiplex PCR. This sample has around 80,000 clones; roughly four fifths occur once, and the top ten carry over 5%. This receptor was taken from an adult with an advanced solid tumor such as melanoma, head and neck, liver or kidney cancer. The chain has TRBV5-6 and TRBJ2-3; no clear D gene. The sample was CD4+ or CD8+ T cells sorted from blood, taken in a trial of the OX40 agonist ivuxolimab. The CDR3 DNA is TGTGCCAGCAGCTTGGGTTTAGATACGCAGTATTTT. As protein: CASSLGLDTQYF.